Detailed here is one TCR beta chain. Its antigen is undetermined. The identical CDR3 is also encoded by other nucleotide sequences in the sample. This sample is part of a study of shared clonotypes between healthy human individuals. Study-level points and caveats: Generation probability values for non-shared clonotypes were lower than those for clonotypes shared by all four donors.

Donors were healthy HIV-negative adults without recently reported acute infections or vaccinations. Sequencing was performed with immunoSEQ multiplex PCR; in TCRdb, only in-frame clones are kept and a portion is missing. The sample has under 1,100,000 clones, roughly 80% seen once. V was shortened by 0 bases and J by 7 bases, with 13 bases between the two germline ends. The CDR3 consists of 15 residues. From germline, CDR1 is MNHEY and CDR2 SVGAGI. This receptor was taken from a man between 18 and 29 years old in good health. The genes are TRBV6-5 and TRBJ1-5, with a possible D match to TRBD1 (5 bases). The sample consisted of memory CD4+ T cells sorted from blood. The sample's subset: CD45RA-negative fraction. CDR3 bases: TGTGCCAGCAGTTACTCAGGGCAGGGTAACCAGCCCCAGCATTTT. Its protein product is CASSYSGQGNQPQHF.